A single sample gave rise to the 28 T cell receptor beta chains below, sequenced in a study of cytomegalovirus exposure and HLA in healthy donors. 60 Vbeta and 13 Jbeta primers were used in PCR. The table came from immunoSEQ multiplex PCR; TCRdb's copy has only in-frame clones and leaves some out. The sample consists of some 110,000 clones, 76% of them appearing once. Sequencing was performed on PBMCs. All receptors derive from a man aged 35 to 55 in good health and CMV-seropositive.

This sequence joins TRBV5-1 and TRBJ2-3; 10 positions match TRBD2. Germline CDR1 reads SGHRS; CDR2 reads YFSETQ. The CDR3 sequence is 18 residues long. Germline trimming cut 3 bases from V and 0 bases from J; bases unmatched to any gene: 10. CDR3 residues: CASSYRLAGHLSTDTQYF. The CDR3 nucleotides are TGCGCCAGCAGCTATCGACTAGCGGGCCATCTAAGCACAGATACGCAGTATTTT.

The chain couples TRBV19 to TRBJ2-4; TRBD2 agrees at 10 bases. Germline CDR1 reads LNHDA; CDR2 reads SQIVND (reference sequence). With 2 bases clipped from V and 6 bases from J, the junction kept 4 bases outside the gene matches. The CDR3 extends over 15 amino acids. The CDR3 bases are TGTGCCAGTAGTATAAGCGGGGGGGTCGGAAACATTCAGTACTTC. Translating it yields CASSISGGVGNIQYF.

V and J are TRBV11-3 and TRBJ2-5; 7 bases map to TRBD1. This CDR3 region has 15 residues. After removal of 5 bases from V and 1 base from J, the junction contained 7 bases not matched to a gene. Germline lookup yields CDR1 SGHNT and CDR2 YENEEA. The CDR3: CASSARQGGQETQYF. The DNA for the CDR3 is TGTGCCAGCAGCGCACGACAGGGTGGCCAAGAGACCCAGTACTTC.

The chain links TRBV5-5 to TRBJ2-7; maybe TRBD2 (6 bases). The germline V gene encodes CDR1 SGHKS and CDR2 YYEKEE (reference sequence). The CDR3 consists of 14 residues. The V end was cut by 0 bases, the J end by 1 base, with 8 bases between. CDR3 sequence: CASSLATRSYEQYF. CDR3 bases: TGTGCCAGCAGCTTGGCGACTAGATCCTACGAGCAGTACTTC.

The V and J genes are TRBV7-2 and TRBJ1-2; D might be TRBD1 (5 bases). Trimming took 5 bases from V and 5 from J, leaving 12 bases between them. The length of the CDR3 is 13 residues. CDR1 and CDR2 from the germline V gene are SGHTA and FQGNSA. This CDR3 reads CASSKRGGYGYTF. In DNA, the CDR3 is TGTGCCAGCAGCAAGAGGGGAGGGTATGGCTACACCTTC.

The chain recombines TRBV19 with TRBJ2-5; 8 bases line up with TRBD2. The CDR3 loop spans 15 amino acids. Per germline, CDR1 LNHDA and CDR2 SQIVND (reference sequence). Trimming at V came to 1 base and at J to 4 bases, leaving 5 bases not matched to a gene. This chain's CDR3 is CASSIVGGRSETQYF. In nucleotides, the CDR3 is TGTGCCAGTAGTATAGTAGGCGGGAGGTCAGAGACCCAGTACTTC.

This clone was recorded only once. V gene TRBV28 combines with J gene TRBJ1-5, with D possibly being TRBD1 (5 bases). The V and J ends lost 5 bases and 5 bases respectively, with 19 bases between them. Germline CDR1 MDHEN, CDR2 SYDVKM. The CDR3 is 16 residues long. For the CDR3, the DNA is TGTGCCAGCAGTCCGCGGACACCCAAGGGCTATCAGCCCCAGCATTTT. Translating it yields CASSPRTPKGYQPQHF.

This clone has only one observation. One end of the junction fails to match germline, which may point to a read error. The CDR3 sequence is CSSSLGTGGYGYTF. The CDR3 nucleotides read TGTTCCAGCAGCTTAGGAACAGGGGGCTATGGCTACACCTTC. This chain uses TRBV7-9 with TRBJ1-2; 8 bases agree with TRBD1. Germline CDR1 reads SEHNR; CDR2 reads FQNEAQ (reference sequence). The CDR3 runs to 14 residues.

CDR3 bases: TGTGCCAGCAGTAGCGACGGGAGTTCCTACGAGCAGTACTTC. This sequence encodes CASSSDGSSYEQYF. The J gene is TRBJ2-7, the V gene TRBV5-8; tentatively, D is TRBD2 (6 bases). Germline values: CDR1 SGHTS, CDR2 YDEGEE. V lost 5 bases and J 1 base, leaving 13 bases between the germline ends. The CDR3 spans 14 residues.

CDR3 bases: TGTGCCTGGGGGACAGGCGGAAATGAGCAGTACTTC. Its protein is CAWGTGGNEQYF. The J gene is TRBJ2-5, the V gene TRBV30; the match to TRBD1 covers 8 bases. Germline V gives CDR1 GTSNPN, CDR2 SVGIG (reference sequence). This CDR3 region has 12 residues. V was pared by 5 bases and J by 11 bases, with 10 bases of the junction left unmatched.

As concerns this clone: One end of the junction varies from germline; a read error may be responsible. This chain joins TRBV7-9 and TRBJ2-6; D is possibly TRBD2 (7 bases). Germline CDR1 is SEHNR and CDR2 is FQNEAQ (reference sequence). This CDR3 region has 18 residues. DNA for the CDR3: TGTGCCAGCAGCTTAGCGAAGGGGGTCCTAAGCGGGGCCAACGGCCTGACTTTC. This encodes CASSLAKGVLSGANGLTF.

The rearrangement links TRBV30 to TRBJ1-5, with unresolved D. Germline-derived CDR1 and CDR2 are GTSNPN and SVGIG (reference sequence). V was trimmed by 1 base and J by 4 bases, leaving 14 bases between them. The CDR3 length is 15 residues. The CDR3 DNA is TGTGCCTGGAGTGAGGTGGACTTTCGGAATCAGCCCCAGCATTTT. Translated, it gives CAWSEVDFRNQPQHF. The complete variable domain, with remaining parts taken from reference TRBV30 and TRBJ1-5, reads SQTIHQWPATLVQPVGSPLSLECTVEGTSNPNLYWYRQAAGRGLQLLFYSVGIGQISSEVPQNLSASRPQDRQFILSSKKLLLSDSGFYLCAWSEVDFRNQPQHFGDGTRLSIL.

The rearrangement joins TRBV28 to TRBJ2-7; the D gene is possibly TRBD1 (6 bases). This CDR3 spans 13 amino acids. Germline CDR1 and CDR2: MDHEN and SYDVKM. Trimming cost V 6 bases and J 5 bases, with 14 bases left between them. CDR3 amino acids: CASRPQGFHEQYF. CDR3 sequence (DNA): TGTGCCAGCAGACCACAGGGTTTCCACGAGCAGTACTTC.

The CDR3 is CASSPIRADTQYF. The CDR3 nucleotides are TGTGCCAGTAGTCCCATCCGCGCAGATACGCAGTATTTT. The V and J genes are TRBV19 and TRBJ2-3; D gene ambiguous. The germline V gene has CDR1 LNHDA and CDR2 SQIVND (reference sequence). This CDR3 spans 13 amino acids. The germline V and J ends were trimmed by 5 bases and 4 bases, with 10 bases remaining between them.

For the CDR3, the DNA is TGTGCCAGCAGCTGGGGGGGGACAGGGGGTGGGCACGAGCAGTACTTC. Its protein is CASSWGGTGGGHEQYF. The chain uses TRBV5-6 and TRBJ2-7, with TRBD1 identical over 11 bases. Germline V gene lookup returns CDR1 SGHDT and CDR2 YYEEEE. V shed 3 bases, J shed 5 bases, and the junction held 10 bases outside the gene matches. The length of the CDR3 is 16 residues.

On this clone: At one of its ends the junction is not consistent with the germline gene, which may arise from a read error. The rearrangement uses TRBV9 and TRBJ2-2, with a tentative D call TRBD2 (5 bases). The germline V gene encodes CDR1 SGDLS and CDR2 YYNGEE. The CDR3 consists of 13 residues. CDR3 sequence: CANSGSSAGELFF. The DNA for the CDR3 is TGTGCCAACAGCGGTTCTAGTGCCGGGGAGCTGTTTTTT.

This sequence joins TRBV30 and TRBJ2-1; D gene ambiguous. Trimming removed 5 bases at V and 1 base at J, with 6 bases between. The CDR3 contains 12 residues. The germline gives CDR1 GTSNPN, CDR2 SVGIG (reference sequence). CDR3: CAWGSSYNEQFF. The CDR3 bases are TGTGCCTGGGGCTCATCCTACAATGAGCAGTTCTTC.

The sample holds a few counts of this clone. The CDR3 DNA is TGTGCCAGCAATTCGGGACAGGGCAAAAACATTCAGTACTTC. It encodes CASNSGQGKNIQYF. The rearrangement links TRBV28 to TRBJ2-4; 9 positions match TRBD1. Germline CDR1 and CDR2: MDHEN and SYDVKM. The CDR3 length is 14 residues. J lost 3 bases, V lost 7 bases, and 4 bases had no gene match. The whole variable domain, remainder taken from reference TRBV28 and TRBJ2-4, is DVKVTQSSRYLVKRTGEKVFLECVQDMDHENMFWYRQDPGLGLRLIYFSYDVKMKEKGDIPEGYSVSREKKERFSLILESASTNQTSMYLCASNSGQGKNIQYFGAGTRLSVL.

This clone was detected only once. This rearrangement joins TRBV30 to TRBJ2-1, with 11 bases lining up with TRBD1. Germline assignment: CDR1 GTSNPN and CDR2 SVGIG (reference sequence). Germline trimming cut 1 base from V and 8 bases from J; bases unmatched to any gene: 10. The CDR3 spans 16 residues. The CDR3 DNA follows: TGTGCCTGGAGTGCCGGGACAGGGGGAGGAGTGGATGAGCAGTTCTTC. Translation gives CAWSAGTGGGVDEQFF.

The gene calls are TRBV7-2 and TRBJ1-2; TRBD1 agrees at 9 bases. The germline V gene has CDR1 SGHTA and CDR2 FQGNSA. After removal of 5 bases from V and 6 bases from J, the junction contained 7 bases not matched to a gene. The CDR3 runs to 14 residues. The CDR3 nucleotides are TGTGCCAGCAGCCCCCGGGACAGGGTTCATGGCTACACCTTC. Translating gives CASSPRDRVHGYTF.

This clone has just a few counts. The rearrangement uses TRBV30 and TRBJ1-1, with a weak D call TRBD1 (6 bases). CDR3 length: 13 residues. Trimming left V 5 bases short and J 1 base short, with 11 bases between. Germline-derived CDR1 and CDR2 are GTSNPN and SVGIG (reference sequence). CDR3 bases: TGTGCCTGGGCGGGGGGCTGGAACACTGAAGCTTTCTTT. It specifies CAWAGGWNTEAFF. Full variable domain (missing parts from reference TRBV30 and TRBJ1-1): SQTIHQWPATLVQPVGSPLSLECTVEGTSNPNLYWYRQAAGRGLQLLFYSVGIGQISSEVPQNLSASRPQDRQFILSSKKLLLSDSGFYLCAWAGGWNTEAFFGQGTRLTVV.

This clone was seen more than once but under ten times. CDR3 sequence: CASSLWGQGQETQYF. Written as DNA, the CDR3 is TGTGCCAGCAGCTTATGGGGACAGGGCCAAGAGACCCAGTACTTC. The chain uses TRBV13 and TRBJ2-5; 9 bases are a match to TRBD1. This CDR3 comprises 15 residues. CDR1 and CDR2 from the germline V gene are PRHDT and FYEKMQ (reference sequence). The V gene end was trimmed by 2 bases and the J gene end by 1 base; junction bases not matched to a gene: 2.

J is TRBJ2-6 and V is TRBV4-3, with unresolved D. CDR3 length equals 15 residues. The germline V gene encodes CDR1 LGHNA and CDR2 YSLEER. V lost 5 bases and J lost 0, with 8 bases in between. CDR3 sequence reads: CASSEAPSGANVLTF. CDR3 coding DNA: TGCGCCAGCAGCGAGGCCCCCTCTGGGGCCAACGTCCTGACTTTC.

The J gene is TRBJ1-1, the V gene TRBV30; TRBD1 aligns across 7 bases. CDR1 is GTSNPN and CDR2 is SVGIG in the germline V gene (reference sequence). The CDR3 totals 14 residues. With 5 bases clipped from V and 0 bases from J, the junction kept 6 bases outside the gene matches. The CDR3 sequence is CAWGDRALNTEAFF. CDR3 nucleotide sequence: TGTGCCTGGGGGGACAGAGCCTTGAACACTGAAGCTTTCTTT.

The chain employs TRBV11-2 and TRBJ2-2; 11 positions match TRBD2. The junction had 2 bases not matched to a gene; V was cut back by 5 bases and J by 0 bases. Germline CDR1 is SGHAT and CDR2 is FQNNGV. This CDR3 contains 16 residues. CDR3 loop: CASSPGLAANTGELFF. Here the CDR3 DNA reads TGTGCCAGCAGCCCGGGACTAGCGGCGAACACCGGGGAGCTGTTTTTT.

The CDR3 coding sequence is TGTGCAGAAGGACTTCCCCAAGTCGGGGAGCTGTTTTTT. Translating it yields CAEGLPQVGELFF. The chain joins TRBV7-9 to TRBJ2-2, with a weak D call TRBD2 (5 bases). The CDR3 has 13 residues. Per germline, CDR1 SEHNR and CDR2 FQNEAQ (reference sequence).

Notes on this clone: The same CDR3 is also encoded by other DNA sequences in this sample. This rearrangement joins TRBV9 to TRBJ2-3, with 8 bases fitting TRBD2. This CDR3 contains 15 residues. Looked up from germline, CDR1 is SGDLS and CDR2 is YYNGEE. V was clipped by 3 bases and J by 2 bases; unmatched bases: 5. CDR3 bases: TGTGCCAGCAGCGCCACTAGCGGCCTCACAGATACGCAGTATTTT. It encodes CASSATSGLTDTQYF.

This chain links TRBV29-1 with TRBJ1-1; no definite D call. The CDR3 length is 15 residues. V lost 3 bases and J 6 bases, leaving 20 bases between the germline ends. Per germline, CDR1 SQVTM and CDR2 ANQGSEA. CDR3 DNA sequence: TGCAGCGTTGATCACGAGGGCGGGAAGAGCGCTGAAGCTTTCTTT. Protein sequence: CSVDHEGGKSAEAFF.